This T cell receptor (beta chain) was recorded in a study of blood T cell repertoires in COVID-19. Study context: Samples of COVID-19 (acute and convalescent) were obtained from the United States, Italy and Spain. Sources were T cells, B-cell-depleted T cells, or PBMCs; the material itself was cDNA or gDNA.

CDR3 length: 15 residues. V lost 0 bases to trimming and J lost 7 bases; unmatched junction nucleotides: 2. TCRdb's copy holds only in-frame clones and misses some; the assay was immunoSEQ multiplex PCR. Counted here are tens of thousands of clones, around 82% occurring once; the ten biggest clones make up 25% to 30%. The sequence was obtained from a human donor in a cohort sampled during active COVID-19. The V call is TRBV5-3, the J call TRBJ1-6, with 9 bases identical to TRBD1. TRBV5-3 carries the ORF label, with uncertain function. What was sequenced was peripheral blood. CDR3 in DNA: TGTGCCAGAAGCTTGGACAGGGGGCGAAATTCACCCCTCCACTTT. As protein: CARSLDRGRNSPLHF.